These 2 T cell receptor beta chains were all obtained from the same sample, sequenced in a study of Ad26.COV2.S vaccination and SARS-CoV-2 variants. TCRdb keeps only in-frame clones here, not all; method: immunoSEQ multiplex PCR. The sample records 350,000 to 500,000 clones, roughly 89% being singletons. The treatment is: roughly 20 received Ad26.COV2.S at low or high dose, single or two shots; a few received placebo; per-sample allocation not given. Samples analyzed were those drawn on day 63 after the first vaccine or placebo injection. Here the sequenced sample was peripheral blood, taken in a trial of Ad26.COV2.S vaccine versus placebo. These receptors all stem from a person between 18 and 59 years old who received the Ad26.COV2.S COVID-19 vaccine or a placebo.

The genes are TRBV10-2 and TRBJ2-1; tentative D call: TRBD2 (6 bases). The CDR3 has 15 amino acids. Germline V gene lookup returns CDR1 WSHSY and CDR2 SAAADI. The germline V and J ends were trimmed by 1 base and 5 bases, with 12 bases remaining between them. The CDR3 here is CASSEWVGGDNEQFF. DNA for the CDR3: TGCGCCAGCAGTGAGTGGGTGGGGGGAGACAATGAGCAGTTCTTC.

V usage is TRBV12-3 or TRBV12-4 and J usage is TRBJ1-2, with D perhaps TRBD1 (5 bases). Trimming removed 5 bases from V and 2 bases from J, with 9 bases in between. The CDR3 length is 13 residues. CDR3 amino acids: CASSRGQNYGYTF. DNA of the CDR3: TGTGCCAGCAGTCGGGGCCAGAACTATGGCTACACCTTC.